The clone carrying this T cell receptor beta chain was counted only a few times. Sequenced by immunoSEQ multiplex PCR; TCRdb stores in-frame clones only, minus some. The sample contains about 120,000 clones, approximately 90% of which appear only once. The sample comes from a study of T cell responses to AZD1222 COVID-19 vaccine. V lost 0 bases to trimming and J lost 3 bases; unmatched junction nucleotides: 4. Germline CDR1 and CDR2: SGHRS and YFSETQ. This CDR3 comprises 16 residues. The chain carries TRBV5-1 and TRBJ2-1; TRBD1 matches 9 bases. This sample comprised peripheral blood, obtained on day 0 of AZD1222 vaccination. The source is an adult in good health. The CDR3 protein is CASSLGGTGNYNEQFF. The CDR3 DNA reads TGCGCCAGCAGCTTGGGAGGGACAGGGAACTACAATGAGCAGTTCTTC.